These 9 T cell receptor beta chains came from one sample sequenced in a study of shared clonotypes between healthy human individuals. Libraries were prepared by immunoSEQ multiplex PCR; TCRdb keeps only in-frame clonotypes and omits some of them. The sample records about 2,500,000 clones, just over 90% being singletons. The sequencing input was naive CD4+ T cells sorted from blood. Indicated subset: CD45RA+ positively selected. Receptor source: a man between 18 and 29 years old in good health.

The chain joins TRBV11-2 to TRBJ1-2, with D possibly matching TRBD1 (6 bases). V dropped 5 bases and J dropped 4 bases, with 14 bases sitting between them. Germline loops: CDR1 SGHAT, CDR2 FQNNGV. This CDR3 has 14 amino acids. The CDR3 loop is CASSPSGDFYGYTF. CDR3 sequence (DNA): TGTGCCAGCAGCCCCTCAGGGGACTTCTATGGCTACACCTTC. Variable domain in full (rest from reference TRBV11-2 and TRBJ1-2): EAGVAQSPRYKIIEKRQSVAFWCNPISGHATLYWYQQILGQGPKLLIQFQNNGVVDDSQLPKDRFSAERLKGVDSTLKIQPAKLEDSAVYLCASSPSGDFYGYTFGSGTRLTVV.

This clone has only a few counts. This chain joins TRBV19 and TRBJ1-1; unclear D gene. There are 15 residues in the CDR3. Germline CDR1 is LNHDA and CDR2 is SQIVND (reference sequence). Between the trimmed V and J ends, which lost 5 bases and 0 bases, there was a span of 13 bases. The CDR3 reads CASSLGRNMNTEAFF. The CDR3 coding sequence is TGTGCCAGTAGTCTAGGACGGAATATGAACACTGAAGCTTTCTTT.

A note on this clone: Other nucleotide sequences in the sample specify the same CDR3. J is TRBJ2-5 and V is TRBV19; D uncertain. The CDR3 totals 13 residues. Germline V lookup: CDR1 LNHDA, CDR2 SQIVND (reference sequence). The V gene lost 3 bases and the J gene lost 2 bases, with 7 bases spanning the gap. For the CDR3, the DNA is TGTGCCAGTAGTATCTGGGGACAAGAGACCCAGTACTTC. It codes for CASSIWGQETQYF.

This chain joins TRBV29-1 and TRBJ1-2; D is possibly TRBD1 (5 bases). V was pared by 7 bases and J by 2 bases, with 8 bases between. The germline V gene encodes CDR1 SQVTM and CDR2 ANQGSEA. The CDR3 covers 11 residues. This CDR3 is CSGEGNYGYTF. The CDR3 bases are TGCAGCGGTGAGGGGAACTATGGCTACACCTTC.

This clone has just one count. The rearrangement links TRBV21-1 to TRBJ2-7; the D call TRBD1 from the table was never checked on the DNA. TRBV21-1 is deemed a pseudogene. The length of the CDR3 is 14 residues. Here the CDR3 DNA reads TGTGCCAGCAGCAAATTTAGGAGACAGGGGGTGAGGTACTTC. Translating gives CASSKFRRQGVRYF.

Worth noting for this clone: The same CDR3 can be traced to other DNA sequences in this sample. This rearrangement joins TRBV19 to TRBJ1-1; D is unresolved. CDR3 length equals 13 residues. Germline V gives CDR1 LNHDA, CDR2 SQIVND (reference sequence). The V gene lost 3 bases and the J gene lost 4 bases, with 9 bases spanning the gap. The chain's CDR3 is CASSIAGGTEAFF. The DNA of the CDR3 is TGTGCCAGTAGTATCGCGGGAGGCACTGAAGCTTTCTTT.

The chain couples TRBV30 to TRBJ2-6; D might be TRBD1 (5 bases). Trimming pared 4 bases from V and 0 bases from J, leaving 10 bases between. Germline CDR1 GTSNPN, CDR2 SVGIG (reference sequence). The CDR3 contains 15 residues. CDR3 in DNA: TGTGCCTGGACAGGGAACCCCTCTGGGGCCAACGTCCTGACTTTC. Translating it yields CAWTGNPSGANVLTF.

This sequence joins TRBV5-1 and TRBJ2-2; D is ambiguous. Trimming took 1 base from V and 5 from J, leaving 12 bases between them. The CDR3 loop spans 15 amino acids. CDR1 is SGHRS, CDR2 YFSETQ, per germline. In DNA form, the CDR3 reads TGCGCCAGCAGCTTGCGCTGGGGAAGAACCGGGGAGCTGTTTTTT. The encoded protein is CASSLRWGRTGELFF.

In its sample, this clone was seen once. The V call is TRBV7-2, the J call TRBJ2-3; a possible D gene is TRBD2 (5 bases). This CDR3 is built from 15 residues. Trimming removed 7 bases from V and 8 bases from J, with 22 bases in between. CDR1 and CDR2 from the germline V gene are SGHTA and FQGNSA. DNA of the CDR3: TGTGCCAGCACCCCGGGTCCCATCCGGGGATCTACGCAGTATTTT. It translates to CASTPGPIRGSTQYF.